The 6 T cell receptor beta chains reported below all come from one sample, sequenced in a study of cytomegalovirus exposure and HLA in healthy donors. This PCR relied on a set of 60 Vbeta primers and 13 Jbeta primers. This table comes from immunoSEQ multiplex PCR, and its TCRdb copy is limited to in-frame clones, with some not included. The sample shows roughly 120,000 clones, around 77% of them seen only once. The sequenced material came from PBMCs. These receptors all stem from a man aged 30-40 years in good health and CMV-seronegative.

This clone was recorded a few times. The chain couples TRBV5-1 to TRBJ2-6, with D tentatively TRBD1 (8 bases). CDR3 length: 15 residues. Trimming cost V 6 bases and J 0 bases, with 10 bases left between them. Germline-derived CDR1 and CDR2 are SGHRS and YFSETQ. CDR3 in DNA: TGCGCCAGCAACAGGGGGGGCTCTGGGGCCAACGTCCTGACTTTC. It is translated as CASNRGGSGANVLTF.

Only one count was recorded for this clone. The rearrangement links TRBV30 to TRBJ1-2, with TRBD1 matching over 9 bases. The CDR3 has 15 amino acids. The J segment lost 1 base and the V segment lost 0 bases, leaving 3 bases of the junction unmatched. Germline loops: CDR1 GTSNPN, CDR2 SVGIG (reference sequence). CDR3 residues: CAWSVQGAYNYGYTF. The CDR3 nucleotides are TGTGCCTGGAGTGTACAGGGGGCATATAACTATGGCTACACCTTC.

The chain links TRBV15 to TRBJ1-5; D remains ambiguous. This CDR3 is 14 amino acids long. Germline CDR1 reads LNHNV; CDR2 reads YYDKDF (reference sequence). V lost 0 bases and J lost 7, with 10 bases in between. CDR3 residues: CATSRDRGPQPQHF. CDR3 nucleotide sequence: TGTGCCACCAGCAGAGATCGGGGTCCCCAGCCCCAGCATTTT.

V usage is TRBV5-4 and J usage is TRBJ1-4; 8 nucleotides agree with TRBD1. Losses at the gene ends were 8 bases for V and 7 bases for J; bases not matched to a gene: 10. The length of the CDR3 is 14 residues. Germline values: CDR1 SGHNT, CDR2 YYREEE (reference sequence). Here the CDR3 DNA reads TGTGCCAGTTCGGACAGGGCTCAGGGTGAAAAACTGTTTTTT. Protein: CASSDRAQGEKLFF.

The DNA of the CDR3 is TGTGCCAGCGGGGGGGACCTTAATTCACCCCTCCACTTT. It encodes CASGGDLNSPLHF. The V and J genes are TRBV7-9 and TRBJ1-6, with D possibly being TRBD1 (5 bases). Trimming left V 8 bases short and J 6 bases short, with 11 bases between. The germline CDR1 and CDR2 sequences are SEHNR and FQNEAQ (reference sequence). CDR3 length: 13 residues.

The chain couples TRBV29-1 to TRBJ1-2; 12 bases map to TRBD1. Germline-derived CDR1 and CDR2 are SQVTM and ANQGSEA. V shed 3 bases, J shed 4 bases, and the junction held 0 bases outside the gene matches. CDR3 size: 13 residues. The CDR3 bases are TGCAGCGTTGAGGGACAGGGGGCCTATGGCTACACCTTC. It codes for CSVEGQGAYGYTF.